A selection of T cell receptor beta chains follows, all from one sample in a study of immune evolution from preneoplasia to lung adenocarcinoma. Sequencing used immunoSEQ multiplex PCR; TCRdb keeps in-frame clones, though not all of them. The sample contains tens of thousands of clones, roughly 80% of which appear only once. Sample: FFPE invasive lung adenocarcinoma tissue. All receptors come from a person between 55 and 70 years old with lung adenocarcinoma. Each CDR3 is given with its conserved first and last residue. The D gene is left open where the match is weak. For some rows the clone size is stated as once, few or many, or as a class when expanded; others skip it.

abundance	d_gene	v_gene	j_gene	CDR3aa	CDR3nt
NA	NA	TRBV19	TRBJ1-2	CASSNNRDSSLYGYTF	TGTGCCAGTAGCAATAACCGGGACTCAAGCCTCTATGGCTACACCTTC
few	TRBD1	TRBV2	TRBJ2-2	CASSLDRGDTGELFF	TGTGCCAGCAGCCTGGACAGGGGCGACACCGGGGAGCTGTTTTTT
NA	NA	TRBV5-6	TRBJ1-1	CASSFAPVNTEAFF	TGTGCCAGCAGCTTTGCCCCGGTGAACACTGAAGCTTTCTTT
NA	NA	TRBV28	TRBJ2-3	CASSRGGRTSTDTQYF	TGTGCCAGCAGTCGGGGTGGGCGCACTAGCACAGATACGCAGTATTTT
NA	NA	TRBV6-6	TRBJ2-2	CASKAHGKNTGELFF	TGTGCCAGCAAGGCCCACGGGAAGAACACCGGGGAGCTGTTTTTT
once	TRBD1	TRBV5-4	TRBJ2-7	CASSRDRGGYEQYF	TGTGCCAGCAGCCGGGACAGGGGTGGCTACGAGCAGTACTTC
NA	NA	TRBV7-3	TRBJ1-1	CASSFGRNTEAFF	TGTGCCAGCAGCTTCGGTCGGAACACTGAAGCTTTCTTT
NA	NA	TRBV9	TRBJ1-2	CASSARQDRGNYGYTF	TGTGCCAGCAGCGCCCGACAGGACCGGGGGAACTATGGCTACACCTTC
once	NA	TRBV6-5	TRBJ2-1	CASSYGAGLGNEQFF	TGTGCCAGCAGTTACGGGGCAGGGCTCGGCAATGAGCAGTTCTTC
NA	NA	TRBV4-1	TRBJ2-1	CASSQDLTSYNEQFF	TGCGCCAGCAGCCAAGATTTGACAAGCTACAATGAGCAGTTCTTC
NA	TRBD1	TRBV7-2	TRBJ1-3	CASAQGGRPNTIYF	TGTGCCAGCGCCCAGGGGGGGCGTCCAAACACCATATATTTT
NA	TRBD1	TRBV19	TRBJ1-1	CASTSNRYRGLGTEAFF	TGTGCCAGTACCTCGAATCGATACAGGGGGCTGGGCACTGAAGCTTTCTTT
NA	TRBD1	TRBV5-1	TRBJ2-2	CASSLGQGNTGELFF	TGCGCCAGCAGCTTGGGACAGGGGAACACCGGGGAGCTGTTTTTT
once	TRBD1	TRBV5-1	TRBJ2-7	CASSLDPQGAVEQYF	TGCGCCAGCAGCTTGGATCCGCAGGGGGCGGTCGAGCAGTACTTC
NA	NA	TRBV11-3	TRBJ2-2	CASSLYGRELFF	TGTGCCAGCAGCTTATACGGCCGGGAGCTGTTTTTT
NA	TRBD1	TRBV7-6	TRBJ2-2	CASSPGTGGTGELFF	TGTGCCAGCAGCCCGGGGACAGGCGGGACCGGGGAGCTGTTTTTT
NA	NA	TRBV7-2	TRBJ1-1	CASSLMTDTEAFF	TGTGCCAGCAGCTTGATGACAGACACTGAAGCTTTCTTT
NA	NA	TRBV27	TRBJ1-1	CASTFLTGMATEAFF	TGTGCCAGCACCTTTCTCACAGGGATGGCCACTGAAGCTTTCTTT
few	NA	TRBV5-5	TRBJ2-2	CASNTGFAGELFF	TGTGCCAGCAACACAGGGTTCGCCGGGGAGCTGTTTTTT
NA	NA	TRBV4-1	TRBJ2-3	CASSQDPWRSSTDTQYF	TGCGCCAGCAGCCAAGACCCTTGGCGGTCTAGCACAGATACGCAGTATTTT
NA	NA	TRBV11-3	TRBJ2-7	CASSLGGSRAYEQYF	TGTGCCAGCAGCTTAGGGGGGAGCCGGGCCTACGAGCAGTACTTC
NA	TRBD1	TRBV28	TRBJ2-2	CASSFTGGTGELFF	TGTGCCAGCAGTTTCACAGGGGGCACCGGGGAGCTGTTTTTT
NA	NA	TRBV5-1	TRBJ1-3	CASSLAPEGALGTIYF	TGCGCCAGCAGCTTGGCCCCAGAAGGGGCTCTCGGCACCATATATTTT
NA	TRBD1	TRBV6-5	TRBJ1-1	CASAVWDRNTKAFF	TGTGCCAGCGCTGTTTGGGACAGGAACACTAAAGCTTTCTTT
few	TRBD1	TRBV5-1	TRBJ2-5	CASSSLTGSQETQYF	TGCGCCAGCAGCAGTTTGACAGGGAGTCAAGAGACCCAGTACTTC
NA	NA	TRBV15	TRBJ2-1	CATSRDHVNEQFF	TGTGCCACCAGCAGAGATCACGTCAATGAGCAGTTCTTC
NA	NA	TRBV7-2	TRBJ2-3	CASSFLGGTDTQYF	TGTGCCAGCAGCTTTTTAGGTGGGACAGATACGCAGTATTTT
NA	TRBD1	TRBV6-1	TRBJ2-7	CASSPGTGPYEQYF	TGTGCCAGCAGTCCCGGGACAGGGCCCTACGAGCAGTACTTC
few	NA	TRBV2	TRBJ1-5	CASSREAGHQPQHF	TGTGCCAGCAGTCGGGAGGCAGGGCATCAGCCCCAGCATTTT
NA	NA	TRBV28	TRBJ2-1	CASLPGWSYNEQFF	TGTGCCAGTCTTCCGGGATGGTCCTACAATGAGCAGTTCTTC
NA	NA	TRBV10-2	TRBJ2-1	CASSGQAYNEQFF	TGCGCCAGCAGTGGACAGGCGTACAATGAGCAGTTCTTC
NA	TRBD2	TRBV7-9	TRBJ2-1	CASSLAASGSEFF	TGTGCCAGCAGCTTAGCCGCTAGCGGGAGTGAGTTCTTC
NA	NA	TRBV29-1	TRBJ2-1	CSVEWTGWFNEQFF	TGCAGCGTTGAATGGACGGGGTGGTTTAATGAGCAGTTCTTC
few	TRBD1	TRBV18	TRBJ2-7	CASSPESTGAYEQYF	TGTGCCAGCTCACCAGAGTCGACAGGGGCCTACGAGCAGTACTTC
once	NA	TRBV19	TRBJ2-2	CASSIQGANTGELFF	TGTGCCAGTAGTATACAAGGGGCGAACACCGGGGAGCTGTTTTTT
NA	TRBD2	TRBV12-5	TRBJ2-2	CASGSTGRREEYGELFF	TGTGCTAGTGGTTCCACGGGAAGGCGGGAGGAGTACGGGGAGCTGTTTTTT
few	TRBD1	TRBV7-3	TRBJ1-2	CASSPAGGQRPYGYTF	TGTGCCAGCAGCCCAGCCGGGGGACAGCGCCCCTATGGCTACACCTTC
NA	TRBD1	TRBV9	TRBJ1-2	CASSVIGDRAPLYGYTF	TGTGCCAGCAGCGTAATTGGGGACAGGGCGCCCCTCTATGGCTATACCTTC
NA	NA	TRBV6-1	TRBJ1-4	CASSQLNEKLFF	TGTGCCAGCAGTCAACTTAATGAAAAACTGTTTTTT
NA	NA	TRBV6-1	TRBJ1-1	CASTPGRWTSTEAFF	TGTGCCAGCACCCCAGGTAGGTGGACTTCCACTGAAGCTTTCTTT
NA	TRBD2	TRBV18	TRBJ2-7	CASSPSGTSGLEQYF	TGTGCCAGCTCACCCTCCGGGACTAGCGGGCTCGAGCAGTACTTC
NA	NA	TRBV11-2	TRBJ2-4	CASSPSFDIQYF	TGTGCCAGCAGCCCATCATTTGACATTCAGTACTTC
NA	TRBD2	TRBV7-9	TRBJ2-1	CASSFARVLAGDNEQFF	TGTGCCAGCAGCTTCGCCAGGGTACTAGCGGGAGACAATGAGCAGTTCTTC
NA	NA	TRBV7-2	TRBJ2-1	CASSLEGTVYNEQFF	TGTGCCAGCAGCTTAGAGGGGACGGTCTACAATGAGCAGTTCTTC
NA	TRBD2	TRBV15	TRBJ2-5	CATSRGLGETQYF	TGTGCCACCAGCAGGGGACTAGGGGAAACCCAGTACTTC
NA	NA	TRBV5-1	TRBJ1-1	CASSLEGDAEAFF	TGCGCCAGCAGCTTGGAGGGGGATGCTGAAGCTTTCTTT
NA	NA	TRBV29-1	TRBJ2-7	CSGLRDYEQYF	TGCAGCGGTCTCCGGGACTACGAGCAGTACTTC
NA	NA	TRBV19	TRBJ2-7	CASSTATTSSEQYF	TGTGCCAGTAGTACGGCAACAACTAGTAGTGAGCAGTACTTC
NA	NA	TRBV28	TRBJ1-5	CASSQGTTIDQPQHF	TGTGCCAGCAGTCAGGGGACAACTATCGATCAGCCCCAGCATTTT
NA	TRBD2	TRBV28	TRBJ2-1	CASSLLSSGRGQFF	TGTGCCAGCAGTTTATTGTCTAGCGGGAGGGGTCAGTTCTTC
NA	NA	TRBV28	TRBJ1-2	CASSLSASWGYTF	TGTGCCAGCAGTTTATCCGCGTCTTGGGGCTACACCTTC
NA	TRBD1	TRBV6-5	TRBJ2-1	CASSSGQGYNEQFF	TGTGCCAGCAGTTCAGGACAGGGATACAATGAGCAGTTCTTC